This T cell receptor (beta chain) was captured by sequencing in a study of T cell clonotyping in hematopoietic cell transplantation. Study information: Recipients' pretransplant samples followed cytoreduction.

Time point described: recipient sample about 28 days before transplant, after cytoreduction. TCRdb's table, derived via immunoSEQ multiplex PCR, lists solely in-frame clones and lacks some. The sample carries approximately 80,000 clones, approximately 95% recorded once. Germline CDR1 and CDR2: MGHRA and YSYEKL. V was pared by 0 bases and J by 0 bases, with 11 bases between. CDR3 length: 16 amino acids. Notes on the study in general: Higher Inverse Simpson Index values in graft donor and pretransplant recipient predicted broader posttransplant TCR diversity. Recipient TCR diversity dropped after transplant; expanded clonotypes rose from day 30 to 180. Without cell sorting, CD4 versus CD8 contributions remain unresolved.

Details on this clone: Its specificity is unknown.

The rearrangement uses TRBV4-1 and TRBJ1-1, with D maybe TRBD1 (6 bases). The TCR comes from a woman in her forties or fifties with acute myeloid leukemia. Some clones in this sample may be carry-over from other donors' samples. Specimen: peripheral blood mononuclear cells, collected before stem cell transplant. CDR3 DNA: TGCGCCAGCAGCCAAGATCAGGACAGCCTGAACACTGAAGCTTTCTTT. Protein sequence: CASSQDQDSLNTEAFF.